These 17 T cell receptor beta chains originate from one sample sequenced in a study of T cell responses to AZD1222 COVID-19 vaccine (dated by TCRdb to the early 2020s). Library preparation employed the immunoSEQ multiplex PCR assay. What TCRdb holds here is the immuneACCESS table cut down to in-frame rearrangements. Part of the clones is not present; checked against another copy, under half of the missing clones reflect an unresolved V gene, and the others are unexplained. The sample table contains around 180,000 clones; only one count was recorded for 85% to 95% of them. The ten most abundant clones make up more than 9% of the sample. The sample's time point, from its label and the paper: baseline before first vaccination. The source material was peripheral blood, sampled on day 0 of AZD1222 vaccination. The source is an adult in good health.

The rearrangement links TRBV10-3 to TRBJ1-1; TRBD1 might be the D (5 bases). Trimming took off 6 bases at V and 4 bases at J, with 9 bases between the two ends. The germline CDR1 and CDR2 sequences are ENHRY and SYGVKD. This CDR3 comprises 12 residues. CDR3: CAIRGTGTEAFF. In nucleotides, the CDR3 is TGTGCCATCAGAGGGACCGGCACTGAAGCTTTCTTT.

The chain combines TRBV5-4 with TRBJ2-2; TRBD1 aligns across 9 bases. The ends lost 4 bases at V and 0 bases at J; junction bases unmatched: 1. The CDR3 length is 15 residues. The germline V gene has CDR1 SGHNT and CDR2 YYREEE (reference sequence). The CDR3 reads CASSRDRANTGELFF. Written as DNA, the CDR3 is TGTGCCAGCAGCCGGGACAGGGCGAACACCGGGGAGCTGTTTTTT.

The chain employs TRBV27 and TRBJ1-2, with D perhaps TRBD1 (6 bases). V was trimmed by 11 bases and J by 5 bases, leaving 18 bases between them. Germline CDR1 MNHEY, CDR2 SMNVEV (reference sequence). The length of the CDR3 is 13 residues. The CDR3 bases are TGTGCCGTACAGGGCCCCGGTCAATATGGCTACACCTTC. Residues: CAVQGPGQYGYTF.

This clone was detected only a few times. The CDR3 bases are TGTGCCATCAGCGGGACTTCAGAGAACACTGAAGCTTTCTTT. Translated, it gives CAISGTSENTEAFF. J is TRBJ1-1 and V is TRBV10-3; a weak D match, TRBD1 (5 bases). The germline V gene has CDR1 ENHRY and CDR2 SYGVKD. The V and J ends lost 6 bases and 1 base respectively, with 12 bases between them. CDR3 length equals 14 residues.

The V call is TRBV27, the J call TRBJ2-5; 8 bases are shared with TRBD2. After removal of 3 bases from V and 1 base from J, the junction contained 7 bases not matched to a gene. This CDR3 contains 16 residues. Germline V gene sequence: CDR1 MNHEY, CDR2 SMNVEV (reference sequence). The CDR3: CASSFSGGGTQETQYF. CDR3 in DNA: TGTGCCAGCAGTTTTTCGGGCGGGGGGACCCAAGAGACCCAGTACTTC.

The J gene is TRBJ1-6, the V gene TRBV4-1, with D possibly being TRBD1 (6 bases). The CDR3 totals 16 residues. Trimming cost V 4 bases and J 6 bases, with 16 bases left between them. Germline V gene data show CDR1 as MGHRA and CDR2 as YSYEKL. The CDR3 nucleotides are TGCGCCAGCAGCCCCGTCGAAAGGGGGATTAATTCACCCCTCCACTTT. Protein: CASSPVERGINSPLHF.

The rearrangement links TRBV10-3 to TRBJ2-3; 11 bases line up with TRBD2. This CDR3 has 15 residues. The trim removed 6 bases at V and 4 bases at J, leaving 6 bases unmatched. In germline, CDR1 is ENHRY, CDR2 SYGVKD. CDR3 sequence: CAIRTSGMWADTQYF. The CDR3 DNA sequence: TGTGCCATCAGGACTAGCGGGATGTGGGCAGATACGCAGTATTTT.

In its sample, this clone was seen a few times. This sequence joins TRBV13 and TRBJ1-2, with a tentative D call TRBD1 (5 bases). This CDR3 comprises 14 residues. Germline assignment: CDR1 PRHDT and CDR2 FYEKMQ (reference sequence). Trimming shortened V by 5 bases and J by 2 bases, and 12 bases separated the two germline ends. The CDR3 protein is CASSRDGGNYGYTF. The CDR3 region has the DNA TGTGCCAGCAGCCGAGATGGGGGGAACTATGGCTACACCTTC.

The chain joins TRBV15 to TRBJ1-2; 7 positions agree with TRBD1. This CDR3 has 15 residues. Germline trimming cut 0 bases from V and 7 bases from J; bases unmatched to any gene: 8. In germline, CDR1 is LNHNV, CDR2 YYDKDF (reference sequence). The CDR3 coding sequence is TGTGCCACCAGCAGAGATCCAGACAGGGCGGGTGGCTACACCTTC. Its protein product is CATSRDPDRAGGYTF.

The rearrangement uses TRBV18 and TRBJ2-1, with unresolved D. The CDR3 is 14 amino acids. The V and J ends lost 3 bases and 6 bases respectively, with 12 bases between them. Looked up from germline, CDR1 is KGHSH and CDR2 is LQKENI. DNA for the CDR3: TGTGCCAGCTCACCCGGCCTCTTGGCCAATGAGCAGTTCTTC. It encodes CASSPGLLANEQFF.

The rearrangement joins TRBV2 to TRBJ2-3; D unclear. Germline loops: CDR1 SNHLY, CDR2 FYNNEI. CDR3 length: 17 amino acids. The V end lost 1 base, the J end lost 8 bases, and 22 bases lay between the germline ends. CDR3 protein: CASSEVSAHRFASTQYF. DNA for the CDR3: TGTGCCAGCAGTGAAGTCTCTGCTCACCGATTTGCCTCTACGCAGTATTTT.

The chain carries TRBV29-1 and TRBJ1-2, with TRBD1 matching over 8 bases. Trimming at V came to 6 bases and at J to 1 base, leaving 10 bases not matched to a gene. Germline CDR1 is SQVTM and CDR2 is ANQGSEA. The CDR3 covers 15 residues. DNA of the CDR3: TGCAGCGTCAACTCAGGACAGGGTAATAACTATGGCTACACCTTC. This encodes CSVNSGQGNNYGYTF.

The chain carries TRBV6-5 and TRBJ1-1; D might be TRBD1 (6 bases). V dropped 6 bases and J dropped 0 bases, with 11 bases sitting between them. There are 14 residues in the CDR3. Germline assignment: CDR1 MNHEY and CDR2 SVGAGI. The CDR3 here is CASSPQGMNTEAFF. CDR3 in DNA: TGTGCCAGCAGCCCCCAGGGGATGAACACTGAAGCTTTCTTT.

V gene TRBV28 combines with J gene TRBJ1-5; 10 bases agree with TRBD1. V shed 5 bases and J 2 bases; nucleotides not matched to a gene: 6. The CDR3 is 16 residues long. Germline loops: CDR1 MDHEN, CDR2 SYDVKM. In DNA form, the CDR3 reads TGTGCCAGCAGTCCGACAGGGGGCCGGGGCAATCAGCCCCAGCATTTT. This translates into CASSPTGGRGNQPQHF.

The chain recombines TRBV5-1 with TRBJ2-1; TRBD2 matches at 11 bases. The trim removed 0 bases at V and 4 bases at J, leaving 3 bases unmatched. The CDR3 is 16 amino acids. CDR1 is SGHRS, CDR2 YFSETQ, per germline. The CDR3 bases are TGCGCCAGCAGCTTGGCCGCTAGCGGGAGGTACAATGAGCAGTTCTTC. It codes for CASSLAASGRYNEQFF.

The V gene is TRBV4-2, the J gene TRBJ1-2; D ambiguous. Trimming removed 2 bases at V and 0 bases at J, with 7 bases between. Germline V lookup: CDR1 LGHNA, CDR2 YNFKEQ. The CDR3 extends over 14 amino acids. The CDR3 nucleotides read TGTGCCAGCAGCCAAACAATTACTAACTATGGCTACACCTTC. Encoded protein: CASSQTITNYGYTF.

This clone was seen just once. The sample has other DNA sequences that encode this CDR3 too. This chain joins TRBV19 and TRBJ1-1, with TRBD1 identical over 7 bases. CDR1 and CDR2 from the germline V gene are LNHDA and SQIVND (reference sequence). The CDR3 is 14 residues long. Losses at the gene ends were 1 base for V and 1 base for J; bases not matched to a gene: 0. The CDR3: CASSIGQGNTEAFF. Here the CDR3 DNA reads TGTGCCAGTAGTATAGGACAGGGGAACACTGAAGCTTTCTTT.